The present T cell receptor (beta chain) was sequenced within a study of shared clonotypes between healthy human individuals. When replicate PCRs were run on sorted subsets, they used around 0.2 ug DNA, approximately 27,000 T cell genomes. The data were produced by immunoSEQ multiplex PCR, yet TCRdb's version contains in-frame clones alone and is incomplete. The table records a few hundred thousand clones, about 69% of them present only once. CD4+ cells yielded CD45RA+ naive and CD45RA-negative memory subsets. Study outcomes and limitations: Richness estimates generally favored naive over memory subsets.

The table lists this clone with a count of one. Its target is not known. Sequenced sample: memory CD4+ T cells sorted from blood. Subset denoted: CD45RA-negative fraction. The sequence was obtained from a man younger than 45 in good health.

CDR3 coding DNA: TGCGCCAGCAGCCAAGATGAATTCAGGAATGAGCAGTTCTTC. It yields the protein CASSQDEFRNEQFF. The V gene is TRBV4-1, the J gene TRBJ2-1, with unresolved D. Germline CDR1 MGHRA, CDR2 YSYEKL. Trimming cost V 0 bases and J 7 bases, with 10 bases left between them. The CDR3 sequence is 14 residues long.